This T cell receptor (beta chain) is drawn from a study of cytomegalovirus exposure and HLA in healthy donors. Study background: Out of fewer than 400 genotyped donors, less than 90% belonged to the Caucasian-associated ancestry cluster. Regarding the study as a whole: Segments of the TCR beta V type were, in most cases, productive about 90% or about 30% of the time in an earlier analysis. Cytomegalovirus-associated status was assigned to 164 TCR beta chains.

PCR used 60 Vbeta primers and 13 Jbeta primers. Original processing notes: The authors later counted roughly 76 million unique TCR beta chains, roughly 10 million of them shared. Repertoires were generated with immunoSEQ multiplex PCR, while TCRdb's copy carries only in-frame clones and drops some. The DNA gave D and trimming, while V, J and clone size come from that table. The sample carries some 81,000 clones, 60% to 75% recorded once. This clone appeared once. Its antigen is undetermined. The sequenced sample consisted of PBMCs. The clonotype originates from a woman in her forties in good health and CMV-seropositive.

The CDR3 DNA is TGTGCCTTCTTACAGGGTCTCTACCAAAATTCACCCCTCCACTTT. This sequence encodes CAFLQGLYQNSPLHF. This chain joins TRBV30 and TRBJ1-6; D is perhaps TRBD1 (6 bases). Trimming pared 7 bases from V and 7 bases from J, leaving 20 bases between. The CDR3 spans 15 residues. Germline assignment: CDR1 GTSNPN and CDR2 SVGIG (reference sequence).